This TCR beta chain comes out of a study of human T cells and chemical hapten exposure. At the level of the study: Patients having alopecia areata, totalis or universalis were mostly female. Study-wide points: Counts of TCRs above 1 in 1000 frequency stayed unchanged with DPC sensitization.

With respect to this clonotype: Its antigen is as yet unknown. Relative to the germline gene, one junction end is altered; a read error may explain this.

Time point described: patch test 1, 2 weeks after DPC sensitization. Treatment: therapeutic diphenylcyclopropenone sensitization with weekly scalp DPC. Germline loops: CDR1 SGHRS, CDR2 YFSETQ. The CDR3 is made up of 15 amino acids. Original analysis: Sample TCR totals centred on a median of around 93,000, ranging roughly 20,000 to 690,600. TCRdb re-analysed the RACE reads in MiXCR, keeping a single row per CDR3 protein. These V and J calls derive from TCRdb rather than the authors' analysis. Here the sample spans 75,000 to 90,000 distinct CDR3 sequences, 10% being singletons. This chain links TRBV5-1 with TRBJ2-1, with D perhaps TRBD1 (5 bases). Sample: whole blood, taken in connection with sensitization to the hapten diphenylcyclopropenone (DPC). This clonotype originated in a woman between 50 and 59 years old with alopecia areata. Some clones in this sample may be carry-over from other donors' samples. The CDR3 loop reads CASSLDGHSYNEQFF. The CDR3 DNA sequence: TGCGCCAGCAGTTTGGACGGACACTCCTACAATGAGCAGTTCTTC.